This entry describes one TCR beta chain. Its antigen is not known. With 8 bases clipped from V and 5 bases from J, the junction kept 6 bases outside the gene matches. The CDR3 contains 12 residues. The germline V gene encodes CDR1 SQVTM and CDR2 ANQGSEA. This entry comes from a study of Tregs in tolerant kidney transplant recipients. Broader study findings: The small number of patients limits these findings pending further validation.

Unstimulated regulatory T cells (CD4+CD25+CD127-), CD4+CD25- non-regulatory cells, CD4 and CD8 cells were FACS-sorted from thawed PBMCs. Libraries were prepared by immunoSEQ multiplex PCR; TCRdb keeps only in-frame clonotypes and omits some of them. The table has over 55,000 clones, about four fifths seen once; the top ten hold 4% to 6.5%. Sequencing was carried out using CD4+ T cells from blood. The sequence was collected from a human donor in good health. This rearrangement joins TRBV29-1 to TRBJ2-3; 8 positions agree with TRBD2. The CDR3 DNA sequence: TGCAGCTATAGCGGGGCTGGAGATACGCAGTATTTT. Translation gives CSYSGAGDTQYF.